The sequence of this T cell receptor beta chain was determined in a study of cytomegalovirus exposure and HLA in healthy donors. Study-level background: A previous analysis identified approximately 120 million unique TCR beta sequences derived from 180 million or so T cells. Overall study findings and caveats: A later analysis appeared to link common viral pathogens to several of the most significant clusters. Later analysis identified a missense DCLRE1C variant that was linked to TCR beta V- and J-gene trimming.

Concerning this clone itself: Its antigen is unidentified.

Use of 60 Vbeta and 13 Jbeta primers characterized the PCR. Sequencing used immunoSEQ multiplex PCR; TCRdb keeps in-frame clones, though not all of them. The sample holds 35,000 to 45,000 clones, about 78% seen once. From germline, CDR1 is MGHRA and CDR2 YSYEKL. The CDR3 spans 15 residues. V gave up 1 base and J gave up 2 bases, with 9 bases separating them. At collection, donors were nominally healthy, but unrecorded immune exposures were probable. This TCR was recovered from a woman aged 25-40 years in good health and CMV-seronegative. Sequencing used PBMCs. V and J are TRBV4-1 and TRBJ1-5; D is unclear. DNA for the CDR3: TGCGCCAGCAGCCAAGTAGACGGGGGCAATCAGCCCCAGCATTTT. Encoded protein: CASSQVDGGNQPQHF.